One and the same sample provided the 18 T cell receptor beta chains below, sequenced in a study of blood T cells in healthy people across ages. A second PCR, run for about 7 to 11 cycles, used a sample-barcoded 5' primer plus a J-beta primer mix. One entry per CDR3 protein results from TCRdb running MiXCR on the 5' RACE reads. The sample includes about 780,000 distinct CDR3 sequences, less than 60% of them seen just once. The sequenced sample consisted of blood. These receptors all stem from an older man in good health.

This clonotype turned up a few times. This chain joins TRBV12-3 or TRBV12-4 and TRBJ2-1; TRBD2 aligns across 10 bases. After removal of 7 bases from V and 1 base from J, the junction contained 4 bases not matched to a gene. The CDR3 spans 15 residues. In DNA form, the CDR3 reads TGTGCCAGCACCGTAGCGGGAGGTTCCTACAATGAGCAGTTCTTC. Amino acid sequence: CASTVAGGSYNEQFF.

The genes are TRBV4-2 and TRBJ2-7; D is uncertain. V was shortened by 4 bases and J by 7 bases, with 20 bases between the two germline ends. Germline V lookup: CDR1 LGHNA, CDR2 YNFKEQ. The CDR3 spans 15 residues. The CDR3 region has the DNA TGTGCCAGCAGCCGAGATCTACGCCCCTACAATGAGCAGTACTTC. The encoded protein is CASSRDLRPYNEQYF.

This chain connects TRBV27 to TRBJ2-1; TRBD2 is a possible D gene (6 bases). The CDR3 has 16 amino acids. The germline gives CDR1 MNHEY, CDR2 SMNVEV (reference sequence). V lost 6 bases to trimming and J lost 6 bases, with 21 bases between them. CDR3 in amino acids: CASSPGIAVPRNEQFF. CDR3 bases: TGTGCCAGCAGCCCCGGGATAGCGGTACCCCGCAATGAGCAGTTCTTC.

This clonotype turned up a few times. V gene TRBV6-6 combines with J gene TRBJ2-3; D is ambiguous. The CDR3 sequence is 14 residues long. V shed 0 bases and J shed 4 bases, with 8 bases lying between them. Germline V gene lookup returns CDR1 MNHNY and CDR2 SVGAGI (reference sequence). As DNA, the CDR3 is TGTGCCAGCAGTTACTCGATTTTAGCAGATACGCAGTATTTT. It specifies CASSYSILADTQYF.

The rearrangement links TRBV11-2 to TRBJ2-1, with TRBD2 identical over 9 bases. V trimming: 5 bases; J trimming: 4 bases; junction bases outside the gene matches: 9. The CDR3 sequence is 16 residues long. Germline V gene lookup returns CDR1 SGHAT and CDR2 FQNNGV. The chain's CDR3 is CASSPTAGGLYNEQFF. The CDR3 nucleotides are TGTGCCAGCAGCCCTACAGCGGGAGGCCTATACAATGAGCAGTTCTTC.

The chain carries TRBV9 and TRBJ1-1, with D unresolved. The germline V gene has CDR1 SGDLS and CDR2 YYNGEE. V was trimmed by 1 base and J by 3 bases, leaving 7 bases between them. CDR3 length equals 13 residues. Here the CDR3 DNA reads TGTGCCAGCAGCGTACAAGTGGACACTGAAGCTTTCTTT. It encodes CASSVQVDTEAFF.

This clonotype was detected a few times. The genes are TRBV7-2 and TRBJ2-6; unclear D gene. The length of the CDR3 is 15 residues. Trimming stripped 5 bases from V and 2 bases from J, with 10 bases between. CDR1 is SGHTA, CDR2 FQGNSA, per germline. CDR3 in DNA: TGTGCCAGCAGCCCTATTGTCACTGGGGCCAACGTCCTGACTTTC. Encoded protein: CASSPIVTGANVLTF.

The CDR3 here is CASRPNRGRLKETQYF. In nucleotides, the CDR3 is TGTGCCAGCAGGCCGAACAGGGGGCGCCTAAAAGAGACCCAGTACTTC. The genes are TRBV7-8 and TRBJ2-7; 9 bases match TRBD1. Near its end, the DNA agrees better with TRBJ2-5, so the J call may be wrong. This CDR3 is 16 amino acids long. Germline-derived CDR1 and CDR2 are SGHVS and FQNEAQ.

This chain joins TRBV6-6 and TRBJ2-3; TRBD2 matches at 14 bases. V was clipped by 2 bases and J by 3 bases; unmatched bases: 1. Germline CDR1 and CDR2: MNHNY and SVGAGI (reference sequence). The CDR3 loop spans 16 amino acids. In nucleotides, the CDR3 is TGTGCCAGCAGTTACGGGACTAGCGGGGGAACAGATACGCAGTATTTT. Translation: CASSYGTSGGTDTQYF.

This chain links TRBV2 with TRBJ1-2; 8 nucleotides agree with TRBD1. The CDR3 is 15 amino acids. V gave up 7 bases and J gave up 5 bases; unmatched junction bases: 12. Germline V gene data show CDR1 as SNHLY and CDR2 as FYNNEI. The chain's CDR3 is CASTQSGGCGYGYTF. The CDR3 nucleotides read TGTGCCAGCACCCAGTCAGGGGGCTGTGGATATGGCTACACCTTC.

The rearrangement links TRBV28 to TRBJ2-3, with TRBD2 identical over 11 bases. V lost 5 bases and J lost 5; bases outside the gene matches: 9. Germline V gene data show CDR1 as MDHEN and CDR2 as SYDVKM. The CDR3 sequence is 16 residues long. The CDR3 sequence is CASSGPRLAGQDTQYF. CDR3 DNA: TGTGCCAGCAGTGGCCCGCGACTAGCGGGACAAGATACGCAGTATTTT. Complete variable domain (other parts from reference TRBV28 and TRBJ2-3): DVKVTQSSRYLVKRTGEKVFLECVQDMDHENMFWYRQDPGLGLRLIYFSYDVKMKEKGDIPEGYSVSREKKERFSLILESASTNQTSMYLCASSGPRLAGQDTQYFGPGTRLTVL.

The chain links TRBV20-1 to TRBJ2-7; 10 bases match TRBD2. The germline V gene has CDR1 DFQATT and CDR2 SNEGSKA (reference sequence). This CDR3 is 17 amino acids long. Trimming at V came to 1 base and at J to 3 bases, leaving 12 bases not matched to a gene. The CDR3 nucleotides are TGCAGTGCTAGAGCGACTAGCGGGCATATCGACCACTACGAGCAGTACTTC. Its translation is CSARATSGHIDHYEQYF.

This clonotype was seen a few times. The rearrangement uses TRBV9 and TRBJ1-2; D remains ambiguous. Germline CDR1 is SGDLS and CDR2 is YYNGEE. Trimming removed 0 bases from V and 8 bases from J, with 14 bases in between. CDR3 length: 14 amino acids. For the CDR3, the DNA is TGTGCCAGCAGCGTAGCCTCGGACGCTGGGGGCTACACCTTC. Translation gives CASSVASDAGGYTF. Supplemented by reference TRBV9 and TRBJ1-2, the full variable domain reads DSGVTQTPKHLITATGQRVTLRCSPRSGDLSVYWYQQSLDQGLQFLIQYYNGEERAKGNILERFSAQQFPDLHSELNLSSLELGDSALYFCASSVASDAGGYTFGSGTRLTVV.

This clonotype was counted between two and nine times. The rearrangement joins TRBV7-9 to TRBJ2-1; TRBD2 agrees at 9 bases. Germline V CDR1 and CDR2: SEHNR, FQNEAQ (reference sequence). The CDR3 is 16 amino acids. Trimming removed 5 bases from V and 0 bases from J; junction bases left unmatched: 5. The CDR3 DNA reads TGTGCCAGCAGCGGTAGCGGGAGAAGCTCCTACAATGAGCAGTTCTTC. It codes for CASSGSGRSSYNEQFF.

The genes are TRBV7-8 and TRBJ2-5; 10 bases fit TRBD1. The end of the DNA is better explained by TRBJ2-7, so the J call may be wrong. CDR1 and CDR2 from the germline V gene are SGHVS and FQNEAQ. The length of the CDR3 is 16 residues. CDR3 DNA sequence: TGTGCCAGCAGCTTAGTAGGGGGGACAGGGGACTACGAGCAGTACTTC. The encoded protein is CASSLVGGTGDYEQYF.

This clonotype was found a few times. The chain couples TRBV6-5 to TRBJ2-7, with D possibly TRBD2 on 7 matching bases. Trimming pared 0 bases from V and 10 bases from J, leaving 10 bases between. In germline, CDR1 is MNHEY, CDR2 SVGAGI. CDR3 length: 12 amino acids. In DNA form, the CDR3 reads TGTGCCAGCAGTTACTCCGGCGGGGGCCAGTACTTC. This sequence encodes CASSYSGGGQYF.

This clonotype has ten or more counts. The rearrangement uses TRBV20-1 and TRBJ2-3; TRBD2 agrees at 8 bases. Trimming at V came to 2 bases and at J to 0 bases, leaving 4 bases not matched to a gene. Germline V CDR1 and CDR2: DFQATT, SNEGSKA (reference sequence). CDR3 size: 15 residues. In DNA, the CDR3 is TGCAGTGCTAGACGGGAGGGAAGGAGCACAGATACGCAGTATTTT. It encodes CSARREGRSTDTQYF.

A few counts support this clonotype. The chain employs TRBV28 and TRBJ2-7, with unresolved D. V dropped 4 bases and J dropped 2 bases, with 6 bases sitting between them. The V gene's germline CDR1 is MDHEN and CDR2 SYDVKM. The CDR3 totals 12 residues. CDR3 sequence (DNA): TGTGCCAGCAGTTCCCCGACCTACGAGCAGTACTTC. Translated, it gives CASSSPTYEQYF.